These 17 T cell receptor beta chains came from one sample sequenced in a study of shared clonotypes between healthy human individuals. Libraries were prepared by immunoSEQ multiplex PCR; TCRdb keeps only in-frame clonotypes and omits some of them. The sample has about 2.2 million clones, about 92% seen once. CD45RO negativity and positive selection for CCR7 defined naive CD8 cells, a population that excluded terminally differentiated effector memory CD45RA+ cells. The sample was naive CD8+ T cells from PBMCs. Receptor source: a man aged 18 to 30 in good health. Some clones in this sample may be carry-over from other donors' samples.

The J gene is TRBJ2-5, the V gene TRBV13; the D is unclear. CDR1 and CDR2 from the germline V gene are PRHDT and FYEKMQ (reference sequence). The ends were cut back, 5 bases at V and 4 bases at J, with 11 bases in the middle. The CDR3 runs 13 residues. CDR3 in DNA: TGTGCCAGCAGCCCTAAACTTTTAGAGACCCAGTACTTC. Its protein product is CASSPKLLETQYF. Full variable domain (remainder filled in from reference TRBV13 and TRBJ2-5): AAGVIQSPRHLIKEKRETATLKCYPIPRHDTVYWYQQGPGQDPQFLISFYEKMQSDKGSIPDRFSAQQFSDYHSELNMSSLELGDSALYFCASSPKLLETQYFGPGTRLLVL.

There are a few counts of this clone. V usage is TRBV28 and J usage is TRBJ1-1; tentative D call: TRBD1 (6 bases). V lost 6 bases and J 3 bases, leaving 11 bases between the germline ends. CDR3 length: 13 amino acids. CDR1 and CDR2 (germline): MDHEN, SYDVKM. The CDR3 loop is CASRFRGHTEAFF. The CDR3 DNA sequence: TGTGCCAGCAGATTCCGGGGGCACACTGAAGCTTTCTTT.

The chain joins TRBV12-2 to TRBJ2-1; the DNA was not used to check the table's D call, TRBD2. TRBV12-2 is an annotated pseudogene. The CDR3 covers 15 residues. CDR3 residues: CASRGPGLGDNEQFF. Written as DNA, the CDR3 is TGTGCAAGTCGCGGCCCGGGACTAGGAGACAATGAGCAGTTCTTC.

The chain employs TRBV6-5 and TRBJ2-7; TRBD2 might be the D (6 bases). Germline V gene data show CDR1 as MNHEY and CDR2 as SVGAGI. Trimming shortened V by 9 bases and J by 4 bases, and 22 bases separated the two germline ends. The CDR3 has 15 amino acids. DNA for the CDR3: TGTGCCAGTCGTGTCCCCGGGGGAGAGGGGTACGAGCAGTACTTC. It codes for CASRVPGGEGYEQYF.

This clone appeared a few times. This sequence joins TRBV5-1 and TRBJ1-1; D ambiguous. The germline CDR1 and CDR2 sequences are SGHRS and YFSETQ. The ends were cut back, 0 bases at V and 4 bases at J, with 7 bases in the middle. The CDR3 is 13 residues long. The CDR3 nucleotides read TGCGCCAGCAGCTTGGGGGAGGGCACTGAAGCTTTCTTT. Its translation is CASSLGEGTEAFF.

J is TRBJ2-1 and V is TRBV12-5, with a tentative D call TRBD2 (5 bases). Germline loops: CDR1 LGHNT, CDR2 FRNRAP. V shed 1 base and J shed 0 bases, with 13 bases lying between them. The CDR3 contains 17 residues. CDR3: CASGLEQRSSSYNEQFF. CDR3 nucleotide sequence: TGTGCTAGTGGTTTGGAACAGCGGTCCAGCTCCTACAATGAGCAGTTCTTC.

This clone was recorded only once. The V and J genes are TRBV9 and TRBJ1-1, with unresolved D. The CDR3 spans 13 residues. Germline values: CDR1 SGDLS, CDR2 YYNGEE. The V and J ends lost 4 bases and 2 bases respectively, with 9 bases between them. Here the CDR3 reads CASSQELNTEAFF. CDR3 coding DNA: TGTGCCAGCAGCCAAGAGCTCAACACTGAAGCTTTCTTT.

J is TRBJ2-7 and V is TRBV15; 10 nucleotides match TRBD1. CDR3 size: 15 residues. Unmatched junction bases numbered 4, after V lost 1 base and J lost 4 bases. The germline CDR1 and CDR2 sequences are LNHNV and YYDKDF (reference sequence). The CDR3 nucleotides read TGTGCCACCAGCAGAGTAAGGACAGGGGGATACGAGCAGTACTTC. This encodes CATSRVRTGGYEQYF.

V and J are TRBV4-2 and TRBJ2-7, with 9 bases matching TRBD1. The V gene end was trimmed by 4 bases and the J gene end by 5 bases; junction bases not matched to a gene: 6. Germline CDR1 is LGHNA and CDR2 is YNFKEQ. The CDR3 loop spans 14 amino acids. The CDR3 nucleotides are TGTGCCAGCAGCCCGCTCCGGGACAGGGACGAGCAGTACTTC. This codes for CASSPLRDRDEQYF.

The CDR3 DNA is TGTGCCAGCAGCGGTCCGGATGTTCGGGAGCAGTACTTC. Residues: CASSGPDVREQYF. This chain joins TRBV9 and TRBJ2-7, with D uncertain. There are 13 residues in the CDR3. Germline lookup yields CDR1 SGDLS and CDR2 YYNGEE. V shed 3 bases and J shed 7 bases, with 14 bases lying between them. Drawing the rest from reference TRBV9 and TRBJ2-7, the complete variable domain is DSGVTQTPKHLITATGQRVTLRCSPRSGDLSVYWYQQSLDQGLQFLIQYYNGEERAKGNILERFSAQQFPDLHSELNLSSLELGDSALYFCASSGPDVREQYFGPGTRLTVT.

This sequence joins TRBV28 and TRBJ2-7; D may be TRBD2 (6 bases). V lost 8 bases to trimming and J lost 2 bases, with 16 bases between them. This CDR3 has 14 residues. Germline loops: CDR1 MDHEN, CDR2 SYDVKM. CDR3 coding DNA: TGTGCCAGCTCGCAGCGGGTCCGTCCCTACGAGCAGTACTTC. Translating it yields CASSQRVRPYEQYF.

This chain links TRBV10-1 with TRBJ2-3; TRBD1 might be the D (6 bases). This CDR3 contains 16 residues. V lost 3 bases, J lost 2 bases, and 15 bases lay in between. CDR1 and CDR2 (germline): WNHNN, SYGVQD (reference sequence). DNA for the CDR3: TGCGCCAGCAGTGACTCGCCCAGGGGCTCCACAGATACGCAGTATTTT. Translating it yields CASSDSPRGSTDTQYF.

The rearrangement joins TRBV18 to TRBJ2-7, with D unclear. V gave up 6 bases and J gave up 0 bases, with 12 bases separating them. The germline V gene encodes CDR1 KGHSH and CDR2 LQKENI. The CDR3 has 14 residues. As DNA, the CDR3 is TGTGCCAGCTCTCCGACAACCACCTCCTACGAGCAGTACTTC. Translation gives CASSPTTTSYEQYF.

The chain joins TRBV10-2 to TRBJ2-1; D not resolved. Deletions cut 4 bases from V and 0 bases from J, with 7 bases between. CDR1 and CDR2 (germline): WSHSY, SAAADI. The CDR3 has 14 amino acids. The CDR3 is CASSVLSSYNEQFF. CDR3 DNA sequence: TGCGCCAGCAGTGTTCTCTCCTCCTACAATGAGCAGTTCTTC.

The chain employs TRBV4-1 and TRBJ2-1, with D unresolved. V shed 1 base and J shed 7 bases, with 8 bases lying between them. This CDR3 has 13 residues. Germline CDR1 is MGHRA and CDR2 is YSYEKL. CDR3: CASSQAVGNEQFF. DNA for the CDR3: TGCGCCAGCAGCCAAGCGGTAGGTAATGAGCAGTTCTTC.

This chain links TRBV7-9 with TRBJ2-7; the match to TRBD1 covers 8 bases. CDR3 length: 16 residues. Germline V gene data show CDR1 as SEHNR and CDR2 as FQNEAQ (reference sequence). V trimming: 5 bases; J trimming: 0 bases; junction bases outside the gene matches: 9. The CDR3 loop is CASSLRGDRSSYEQYF. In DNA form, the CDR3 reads TGTGCCAGCAGCCTAAGGGGGGACAGGAGCTCCTACGAGCAGTACTTC.

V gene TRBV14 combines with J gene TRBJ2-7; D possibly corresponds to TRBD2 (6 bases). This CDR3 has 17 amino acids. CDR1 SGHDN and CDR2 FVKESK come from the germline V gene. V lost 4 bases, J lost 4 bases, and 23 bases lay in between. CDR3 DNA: TGTGCCAGCAGCCGCCGGGGGACTTCCCTATATACGTACGAGCAGTACTTC. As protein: CASSRRGTSLYTYEQYF.